This T cell receptor beta chain derives from a study of regulatory T cells in long-lasting Graves disease. General observations from the study: Shared public clonotypes totalled 2,741 in persistent patients, compared with roughly 970 in new patients.

Researchers made TCR beta libraries by using iRepertoire HTBI primers and running Arm-PCR on CDR3 regions. TCRdb used MiXCR to reprocess the multiplex PCR reads, holding one entry per CDR3 protein. The sample consists of 300,000 to 500,000 distinct CDR3 sequences, less than 25% of them appearing once. About this clonotype itself: Its antigen is undetermined.

After removal of 5 bases from V and 3 bases from J, the junction contained 5 bases not matched to a gene. CDR1 is MNHEY and CDR2 is SMNVEV in the germline V gene (reference sequence). The CDR3 extends over 15 amino acids. Time point given: persistent/refractory GD, antithyroid drugs over 5 years with positive TRAb. The authors made the TCR library using RNA they extracted from PBMCs. The source is a female donor with Graves disease. The sequencing here drew on peripheral blood mononuclear cells (PBMCs), taken when the disease was refractory, from a patient treated with antithyroid drugs. This chain joins TRBV27 and TRBJ2-7; 12 bases align to TRBD2. CDR3 in DNA: TGTGCCAGCAGTCTAGGACTAGCGGGACGCTACGAGCAGTACTTC. This codes for CASSLGLAGRYEQYF.